Following are 21 T cell receptor beta chains from one sample sequenced in a study of cytomegalovirus exposure and HLA in healthy donors listed by TCRdb under 2017. The receptor library was made with the immunoSEQ multiplex PCR assay. A mixture of 60 forward primers for TCR Vbeta segments and 13 reverse primers for TCR Jbeta segments was used in the multiplex PCR. TCRdb holds this immuneACCESS table with in-frame rearrangements only. Some clones are missing; in checked studies, unresolved V genes explain under half, and the rest has no known cause. This sample gives 150,000 to 200,000 clones in total; approximately 71% of them show up just once. Less than 5% of the sample belongs to the ten largest clones. The specimen was PBMCs. The source is a male donor in good health and CMV-seronegative.

This chain uses TRBV9 with TRBJ1-1; D is ambiguous. This CDR3 is built from 10 residues. Trimming shortened V by 3 bases and J by 8 bases, and 5 bases separated the two germline ends. Per germline, CDR1 SGDLS and CDR2 YYNGEE. This chain's CDR3 is CASSEPEAFF. For the CDR3, the DNA is TGTGCCAGCAGCGAGCCAGAAGCTTTCTTT.

The V call is TRBV10-3, the J call TRBJ2-7, with D maybe TRBD2 (5 bases). This CDR3 spans 15 amino acids. The V and J ends lost 3 bases and 1 base respectively, with 13 bases between them. Germline V gene lookup returns CDR1 ENHRY and CDR2 SYGVKD. Here the CDR3 DNA reads TGTGCCATCAGTGAACTCGGACTCACATCCTACGAGCAGTACTTC. It codes for CAISELGLTSYEQYF.

The chain uses TRBV6-5 and TRBJ1-1, with TRBD1 matching over 7 bases. Unmatched junction bases numbered 8, after V lost 6 bases and J lost 1 base. From germline, CDR1 is MNHEY and CDR2 SVGAGI. The length of the CDR3 is 15 residues. The CDR3 region has the DNA TGTGCCAGCAGACCACTCAGGGGGACGAACACTGAAGCTTTCTTT. Its protein product is CASRPLRGTNTEAFF.

The genes are TRBV10-3 and TRBJ2-1, with D maybe TRBD2 (6 bases). Germline CDR1 reads ENHRY; CDR2 reads SYGVKD. The CDR3 runs 15 residues. Trimming removed 3 bases from V and 5 bases from J, with 14 bases in between. The CDR3 DNA is TGTGCCATCAGTGATCCGGGGGTGGGGAACAATGAGCAGTTCTTC. Its protein product is CAISDPGVGNNEQFF.

In its sample, this clone was seen a few times. V is TRBV6-1 and J is TRBJ1-5; TRBD1 aligns across 7 bases. The V gene end was trimmed by 6 bases and the J gene end by 7 bases; junction bases not matched to a gene: 6. Germline CDR1 reads MNHNS; CDR2 reads SASEGT. This CDR3 has 13 residues. The CDR3 DNA reads as TGTGCCAGCAGAAGAACAGGGGAACAGCCCCAGCATTTT. Residues: CASRRTGEQPQHF.

The chain employs TRBV7-9 and TRBJ1-1; D is possibly TRBD1 (5 bases). The CDR3 has 15 residues. Trimming took off 1 base at V and 6 bases at J, with 15 bases between the two ends. The V gene's germline CDR1 is SEHNR and CDR2 FQNEAQ (reference sequence). The CDR3: CASSLDWGVSAEAFF. The CDR3 DNA sequence: TGTGCCAGCAGCTTAGATTGGGGGGTAAGCGCTGAAGCTTTCTTT.

Only a few counts were recorded for this clone. V is TRBV11-2 and J is TRBJ1-1, with TRBD1 as a possible D gene (5 bases). Germline values: CDR1 SGHAT, CDR2 FQNNGV. The V end was cut by 4 bases, the J end by 1 base, with 10 bases between. This CDR3 is 14 amino acids long. The CDR3 sequence: CASSSGLQNTEAFF. In DNA form, the CDR3 reads TGTGCCAGCAGCTCGGGACTCCAGAACACTGAAGCTTTCTTT. Drawing the rest from reference TRBV11-2 and TRBJ1-1, the complete variable domain is EAGVAQSPRYKIIEKRQSVAFWCNPISGHATLYWYQQILGQGPKLLIQFQNNGVVDDSQLPKDRFSAERLKGVDSTLKIQPAKLEDSAVYLCASSSGLQNTEAFFGQGTRLTVV.

The chain combines TRBV5-1 with TRBJ1-1; D unclear. The CDR3 is 14 residues long. CDR1 is SGHRS, CDR2 YFSETQ, per germline. Trimming shortened V by 1 base and J by 4 bases, and 11 bases separated the two germline ends. CDR3 loop: CASSLFPGSTEAFF. The CDR3 DNA follows: TGCGCCAGCAGCTTGTTCCCGGGGTCCACTGAAGCTTTCTTT.

The chain carries TRBV27 and TRBJ1-2; 10 nucleotides match TRBD1. The CDR3 totals 14 residues. V lost 2 bases, J lost 5 bases, and 2 bases stayed unmatched. Per germline, CDR1 MNHEY and CDR2 SMNVEV (reference sequence). DNA of the CDR3: TGTGCCAGCAGTTTACTGGGACAGGGGTATGGCTACACCTTC. It encodes CASSLLGQGYGYTF.

This chain uses TRBV7-3 with TRBJ1-1, with 7 bases that match TRBD1. The CDR3 length is 14 residues. V shed 5 bases, J shed 4 bases, and the junction held 7 bases outside the gene matches. CDR1 is SGHTA, CDR2 FQGTGA, per germline. The CDR3 DNA follows: TGTGCCAGCAGCCCAGGGGGTAAGGGCACTGAAGCTTTCTTT. It encodes CASSPGGKGTEAFF.

In this sample, this clone turned up a few times. This chain uses TRBV6-5 with TRBJ1-1; TRBD1 is a possible D gene (5 bases). The CDR3 is made up of 13 amino acids. Per germline, CDR1 MNHEY and CDR2 SVGAGI. V lost 6 bases, J lost 1 base, and 9 bases lay in between. The CDR3 sequence: CASRGLGNTEAFF. The CDR3 bases are TGTGCCAGCAGGGGGCTCGGGAACACTGAAGCTTTCTTT.

The chain employs TRBV9 and TRBJ1-2; no reliable D call. CDR3 length equals 14 residues. V shed 0 bases and J shed 0 bases, with 6 bases lying between them. In germline, CDR1 is SGDLS, CDR2 YYNGEE. The CDR3 loop reads CASSVDVSNYGYTF. In nucleotides, the CDR3 is TGTGCCAGCAGCGTAGATGTCTCTAACTATGGCTACACCTTC.

The chain employs TRBV7-7 and TRBJ2-1, with D unresolved. The CDR3 loop spans 17 amino acids. CDR1 is SSHAT, CDR2 FNYEAQ, per germline (reference sequence). V lost 2 bases, J lost 0 bases, and 14 bases lay in between. CDR3 residues: CASSLRFGGSSYNEQFF. The CDR3 region has the DNA TGTGCCAGCAGCTTAAGGTTCGGCGGTAGCTCCTACAATGAGCAGTTCTTC.

V usage is TRBV19 and J usage is TRBJ2-6; D uncertain. The V gene lost 8 bases and the J gene lost 0 bases, with 8 bases spanning the gap. The CDR3 is 14 amino acids. The germline V gene encodes CDR1 LNHDA and CDR2 SQIVND (reference sequence). The CDR3 DNA sequence: TGTGCCAGTGCAGTGATCTCTGGGGCCAACGTCCTGACTTTC. This gives the protein CASAVISGANVLTF.

In this sample, this clone turned up a few times. The chain joins TRBV9 to TRBJ2-2; 10 bases map to TRBD1. V shed 3 bases, J shed 1 base, and the junction held 0 bases outside the gene matches. The CDR3 consists of 15 residues. Germline V gene data show CDR1 as SGDLS and CDR2 as YYNGEE. This CDR3 reads CASSGTGGNTGELFF. The DNA of the CDR3 is TGTGCCAGCAGCGGGACAGGGGGGAACACCGGGGAGCTGTTTTTT.

The chain joins TRBV19 to TRBJ2-1; TRBD2 agrees at 8 bases. The CDR3 is 15 residues long. V was clipped by 8 bases and J by 0 bases; unmatched bases: 6. The germline V gene has CDR1 LNHDA and CDR2 SQIVND (reference sequence). Written as DNA, the CDR3 is TGTGCCAGTCGGAAAAGCGGGAGCTCCTACAATGAGCAGTTCTTC. This translates into CASRKSGSSYNEQFF. The full variable domain, rest sourced from reference TRBV19 and TRBJ2-1, is DGGITQSPKYLFRKEGQNVTLSCEQNLNHDAMYWYRQDPGQGLRLIYYSQIVNDFQKGDIAEGYSVSREKKESFPLTVTSAQKNPTAFYLCASRKSGSSYNEQFFGPGTRLTVL.

The gene calls are TRBV6-5 and TRBJ2-2; 7 bases fit TRBD2. Looked up from germline, CDR1 is MNHEY and CDR2 is SVGAGI. This CDR3 has 14 amino acids. Trimming took 10 bases from V and 4 from J; bases not matched to a gene: 9. DNA of the CDR3: TGTGCCACCGTGGGACTACGAGCCACCGGGGAGCTGTTTTTT. This codes for CATVGLRATGELFF.

The chain couples TRBV6-1 to TRBJ2-1; tentatively, D is TRBD1 (5 bases). Germline CDR1 is MNHNS and CDR2 is SASEGT. The length of the CDR3 is 13 residues. The V gene lost 6 bases and the J gene lost 6 bases, with 12 bases spanning the gap. CDR3 coding DNA: TGTGCCAGCAGGATTACAGGACCCAATGAGCAGTTCTTC. This translates into CASRITGPNEQFF.

The rearrangement joins TRBV9 to TRBJ2-2; a possible D gene is TRBD2 (5 bases). CDR1 and CDR2 (germline): SGDLS, YYNGEE. Deletions cut 0 bases from V and 1 base from J, with 10 bases between. This CDR3 comprises 16 residues. CDR3 DNA: TGTGCCAGCAGCGTAGAAGCGGTTTTGAACACCGGGGAGCTGTTTTTT. Translation: CASSVEAVLNTGELFF.

The chain is built from TRBV30 and TRBJ2-1; D gene ambiguous. This CDR3 has 17 amino acids. V was cut by 3 bases and J by 7 bases, with 25 bases left in between. Germline assignment: CDR1 GTSNPN and CDR2 SVGIG (reference sequence). The CDR3 loop is CAWRIPLQSPLYNEQFF. CDR3 bases: TGTGCCTGGAGAATCCCACTACAATCCCCGCTTTATAATGAGCAGTTCTTC. The full variable domain, rest sourced from reference TRBV30 and TRBJ2-1, is SQTIHQWPATLVQPVGSPLSLECTVEGTSNPNLYWYRQAAGRGLQLLFYSVGIGQISSEVPQNLSASRPQDRQFILSSKKLLLSDSGFYLCAWRIPLQSPLYNEQFFGPGTRLTVL.

In DNA, the CDR3 is TGTGCCAGCAGAGAGACAGGGGGATATTCACCCCTCCACTTT. Its protein is CASRETGGYSPLHF. This chain connects TRBV5-6 to TRBJ1-6, with TRBD1 matching over 9 bases. The trim removed 5 bases at V and 8 bases at J, leaving 5 bases unmatched. The CDR3 consists of 14 residues. Per the germline V gene, CDR1 is SGHDT and CDR2 is YYEEEE.